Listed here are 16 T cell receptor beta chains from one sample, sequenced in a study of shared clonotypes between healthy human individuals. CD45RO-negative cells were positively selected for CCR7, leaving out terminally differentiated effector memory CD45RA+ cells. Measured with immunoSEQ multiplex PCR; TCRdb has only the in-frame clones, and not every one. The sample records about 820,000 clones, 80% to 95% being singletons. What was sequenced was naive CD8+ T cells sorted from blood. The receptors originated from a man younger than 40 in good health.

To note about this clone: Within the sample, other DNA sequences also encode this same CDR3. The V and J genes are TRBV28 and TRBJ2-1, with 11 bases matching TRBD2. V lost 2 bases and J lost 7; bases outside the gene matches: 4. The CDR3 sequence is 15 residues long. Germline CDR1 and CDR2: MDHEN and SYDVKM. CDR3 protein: CASSLGTSGNNEQFF. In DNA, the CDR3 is TGTGCCAGCAGTTTAGGGACTAGCGGAAATAATGAGCAGTTCTTC. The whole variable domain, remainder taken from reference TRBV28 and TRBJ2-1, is DVKVTQSSRYLVKRTGEKVFLECVQDMDHENMFWYRQDPGLGLRLIYFSYDVKMKEKGDIPEGYSVSREKKERFSLILESASTNQTSMYLCASSLGTSGNNEQFFGPGTRLTVL.

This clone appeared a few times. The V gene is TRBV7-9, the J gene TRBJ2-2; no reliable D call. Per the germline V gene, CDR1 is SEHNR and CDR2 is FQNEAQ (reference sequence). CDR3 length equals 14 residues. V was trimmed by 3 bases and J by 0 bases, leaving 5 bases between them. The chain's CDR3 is CASSFRTNTGELFF. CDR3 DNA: TGTGCCAGCAGCTTCCGGACGAACACCGGGGAGCTGTTTTTT. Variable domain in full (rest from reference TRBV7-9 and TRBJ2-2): DTGVSQNPRHKITKRGQNVTFRCDPISEHNRLYWYRQTLGQGPEFLTYFQNEAQLEKSRLLSDRFSAERPKGSFSTLEIQRTEQGDSAMYLCASSFRTNTGELFFGEGSRLTVL.

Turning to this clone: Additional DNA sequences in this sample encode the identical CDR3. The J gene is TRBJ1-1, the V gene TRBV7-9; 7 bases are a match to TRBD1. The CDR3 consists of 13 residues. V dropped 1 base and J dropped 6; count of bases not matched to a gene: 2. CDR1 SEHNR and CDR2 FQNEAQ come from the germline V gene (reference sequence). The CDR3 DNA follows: TGTGCCAGCAGCTTAGGAGGGGGCCCTGAAGCTTTCTTT. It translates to CASSLGGGPEAFF.

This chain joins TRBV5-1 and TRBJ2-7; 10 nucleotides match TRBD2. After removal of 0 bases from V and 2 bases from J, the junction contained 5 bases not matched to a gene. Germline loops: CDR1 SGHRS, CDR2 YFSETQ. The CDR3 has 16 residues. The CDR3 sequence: CASSLVPSGGPYEQYF. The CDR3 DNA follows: TGCGCCAGCAGCTTGGTGCCTAGCGGGGGTCCCTACGAGCAGTACTTC.

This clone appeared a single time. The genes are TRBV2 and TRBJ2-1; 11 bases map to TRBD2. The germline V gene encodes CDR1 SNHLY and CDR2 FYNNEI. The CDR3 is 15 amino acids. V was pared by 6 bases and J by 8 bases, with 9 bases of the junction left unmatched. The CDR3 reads CASSRLAGSLHEQFF. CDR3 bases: TGTGCCAGCAGCCGACTAGCGGGATCCCTCCATGAGCAGTTCTTC.

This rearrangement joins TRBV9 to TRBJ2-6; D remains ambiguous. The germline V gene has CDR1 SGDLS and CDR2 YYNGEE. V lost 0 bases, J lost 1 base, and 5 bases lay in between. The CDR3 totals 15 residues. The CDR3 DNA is TGTGCCAGCAGCGTAGGGGATTCTGGGGCCAACGTCCTGACTTTC. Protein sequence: CASSVGDSGANVLTF.

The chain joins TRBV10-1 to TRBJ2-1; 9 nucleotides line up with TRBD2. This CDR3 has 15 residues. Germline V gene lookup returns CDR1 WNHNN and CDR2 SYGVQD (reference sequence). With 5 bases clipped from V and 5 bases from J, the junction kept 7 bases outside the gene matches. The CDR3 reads CASSRLPSGDNEQFF. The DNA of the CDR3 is TGCGCCAGCAGTCGGCTTCCTAGCGGGGACAATGAGCAGTTCTTC.

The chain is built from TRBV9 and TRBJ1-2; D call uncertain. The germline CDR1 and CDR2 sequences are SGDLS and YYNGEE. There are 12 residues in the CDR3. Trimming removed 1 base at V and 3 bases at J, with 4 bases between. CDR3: CASSVTDYGYTF. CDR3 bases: TGTGCCAGCAGCGTAACCGACTATGGCTACACCTTC.

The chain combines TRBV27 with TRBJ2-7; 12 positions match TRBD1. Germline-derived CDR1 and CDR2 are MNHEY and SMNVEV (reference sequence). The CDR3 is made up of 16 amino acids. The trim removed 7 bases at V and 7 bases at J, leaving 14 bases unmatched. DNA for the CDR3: TGTGCCAGCATCCCCCGGGACAGGGGGCTTCCTAGGGAGCAGTACTTC. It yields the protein CASIPRDRGLPREQYF.

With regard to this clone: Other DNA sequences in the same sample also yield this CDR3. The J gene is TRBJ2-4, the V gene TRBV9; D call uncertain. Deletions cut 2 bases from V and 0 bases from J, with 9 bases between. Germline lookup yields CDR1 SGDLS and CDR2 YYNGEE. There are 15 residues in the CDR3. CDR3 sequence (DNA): TGTGCCAGCAGCGTCGGGTCTCTAGCCAAAAACATTCAGTACTTC. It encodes CASSVGSLAKNIQYF.

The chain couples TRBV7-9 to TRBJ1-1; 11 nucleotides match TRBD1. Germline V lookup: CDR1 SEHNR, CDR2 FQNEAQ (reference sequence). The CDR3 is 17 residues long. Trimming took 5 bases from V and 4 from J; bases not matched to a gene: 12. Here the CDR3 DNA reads TGTGCCAGCAGCCCTCGGGGACAGGGGGACGCAGGCACTGAAGCTTTCTTT. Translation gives CASSPRGQGDAGTEAFF.

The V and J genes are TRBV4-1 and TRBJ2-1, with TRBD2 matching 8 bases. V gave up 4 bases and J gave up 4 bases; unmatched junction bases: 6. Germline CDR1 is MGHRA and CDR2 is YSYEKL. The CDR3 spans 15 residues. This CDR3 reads CASSLSSGLYNEQFF. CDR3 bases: TGCGCCAGCAGCCTGTCTAGCGGGTTGTACAATGAGCAGTTCTTC.

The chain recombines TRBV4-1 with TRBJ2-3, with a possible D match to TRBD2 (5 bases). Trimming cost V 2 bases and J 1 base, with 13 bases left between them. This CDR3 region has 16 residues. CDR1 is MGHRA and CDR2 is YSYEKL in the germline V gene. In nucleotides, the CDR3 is TGCGCCAGCAGCCAATGGGCTGGAGGTGGCACAGATACGCAGTATTTT. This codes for CASSQWAGGGTDTQYF.

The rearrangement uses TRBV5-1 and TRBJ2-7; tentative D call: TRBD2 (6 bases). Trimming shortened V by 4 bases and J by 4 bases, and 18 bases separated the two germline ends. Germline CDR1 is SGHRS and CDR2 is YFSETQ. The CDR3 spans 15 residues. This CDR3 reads CASSVEGGGAYEQYF. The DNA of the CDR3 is TGCGCCAGCAGCGTGGAGGGCGGCGGGGCATACGAGCAGTACTTC.

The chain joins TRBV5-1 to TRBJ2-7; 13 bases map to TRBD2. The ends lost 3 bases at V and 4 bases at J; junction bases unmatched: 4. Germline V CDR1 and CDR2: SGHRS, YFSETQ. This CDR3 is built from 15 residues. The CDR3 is CASSSGLAGEYEQYF. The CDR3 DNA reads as TGCGCCAGCAGCTCCGGACTAGCGGGAGAGTACGAGCAGTACTTC.

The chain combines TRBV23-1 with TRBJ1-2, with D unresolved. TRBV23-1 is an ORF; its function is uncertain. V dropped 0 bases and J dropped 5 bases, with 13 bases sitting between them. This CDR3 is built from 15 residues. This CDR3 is CASSQSGRRDYGYTF. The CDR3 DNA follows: TGCGCCAGCAGTCAATCCGGCAGGCGGGATTATGGCTACACCTTC.